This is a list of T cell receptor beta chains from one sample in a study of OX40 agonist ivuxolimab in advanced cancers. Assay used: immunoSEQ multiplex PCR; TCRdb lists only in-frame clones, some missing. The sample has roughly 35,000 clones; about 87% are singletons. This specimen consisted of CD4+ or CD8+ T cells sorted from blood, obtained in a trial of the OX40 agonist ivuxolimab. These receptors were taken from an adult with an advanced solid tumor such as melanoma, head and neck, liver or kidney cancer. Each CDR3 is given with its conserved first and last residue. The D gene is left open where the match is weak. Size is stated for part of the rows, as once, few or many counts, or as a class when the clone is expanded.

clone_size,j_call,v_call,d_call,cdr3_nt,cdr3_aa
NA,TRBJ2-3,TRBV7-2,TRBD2,TGTGCCAGCAGCTTAAGGGTAGCGGGGGGGAGCACAGATACGCAGTATTTT,CASSLRVAGGSTDTQYF
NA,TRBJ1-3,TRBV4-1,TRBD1,TGCGCCAGCAGCCTCCGGGACAGAACTGGAAACACCATATATTTT,CASSLRDRTGNTIYF
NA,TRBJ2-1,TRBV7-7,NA,TGTGCCACCCGGCAGGGTAGCTCCTACAATGAGCAGTTCTTC,CATRQGSSYNEQFF
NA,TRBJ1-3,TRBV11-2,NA,TGTGCCAGCAGCTTAGGCCCCTCTGGAAACACCATATATTTT,CASSLGPSGNTIYF
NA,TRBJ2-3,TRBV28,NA,TGTGCCAGCAGTTTAAGGCTAACCAGTCCCACAGATACGCAGTATTTT,CASSLRLTSPTDTQYF
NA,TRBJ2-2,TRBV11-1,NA,TGTGCCAGCAAACAGTTCGCGAACACCGGGGAGCTGTTTTTT,CASKQFANTGELFF
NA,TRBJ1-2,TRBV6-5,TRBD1,TGTGCCAGCAGAACGACAGGGGGCGAGAGTGGCTACACCTTC,CASRTTGGESGYTF
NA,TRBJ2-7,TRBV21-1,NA,TGTGCCAGCAGCAAAGGGCGACAGGGTTTCTACGAGCAGTACTTC,CASSKGRQGFYEQYF
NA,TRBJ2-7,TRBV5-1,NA,TGCGCCAGCAGCTTGGTCGCTAGCCCTGCCTACGAGCAGTACTTC,CASSLVASPAYEQYF
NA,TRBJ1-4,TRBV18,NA,TGTGCCAGCTCACCGAGGACAGCCGGCTATAATGAAAAACTGTTTTTT,CASSPRTAGYNEKLFF
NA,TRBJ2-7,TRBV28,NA,TGTGCCAGCAGAACGGGCCCGATTGAGCAGTACTTC,CASRTGPIEQYF
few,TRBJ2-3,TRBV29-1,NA,TGCAGCGTTGCGGGAGCTAGCACAGATACGCAGTATTTT,CSVAGASTDTQYF
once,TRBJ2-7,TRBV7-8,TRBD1,TGTGCCAGCAGCTCTAACTCAGGGGGCTCCTACGAGCAGTACTTC,CASSSNSGGSYEQYF
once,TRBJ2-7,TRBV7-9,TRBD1,TGTGCCAGCAGTCAAGGACAGGGGGTTTACGAGCAGTACTTC,CASSQGQGVYEQYF
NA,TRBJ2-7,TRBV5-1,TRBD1,TGCGCCAGCAGCTTGACAGGGGCCAAGGGTAGGTACGAGCAGTACTTC,CASSLTGAKGRYEQYF
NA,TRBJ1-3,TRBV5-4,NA,TGTGCCAGCAGCTTGGGTCGACCCGGAAACACCATATATTTT,CASSLGRPGNTIYF
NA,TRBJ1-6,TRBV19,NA,TGTGCCAGTAGTTTCCGGACATCCCGCTCCTATAATTCACCCCTCCACTTT,CASSFRTSRSYNSPLHF
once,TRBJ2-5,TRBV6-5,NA,TGTGCCAGCAGTTACGCCCTGGGAAGGGAGACCCAGTACTTC,CASSYALGRETQYF
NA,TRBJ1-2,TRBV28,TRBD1,TGTGCCAGCAGTCTCGGGGGGACAGGGGAGAGATATGGCTACACCTTC,CASSLGGTGERYGYTF
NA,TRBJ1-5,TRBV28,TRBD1,TGTGCCAGCAGTCTCGGGACAGCATCTAGGGTTAGTCAGCCCCAGCATTTT,CASSLGTASRVSQPQHF
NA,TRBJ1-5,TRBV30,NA,TGTGCCTGGAGTACGTATAGCCTCAATCAGCCCCAGCATTTT,CAWSTYSLNQPQHF
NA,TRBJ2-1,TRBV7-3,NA,TGTGCCAGCAGCTTAACCCCCAGTTATGAGCAGTTCTTC,CASSLTPSYEQFF
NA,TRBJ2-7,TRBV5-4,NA,TGTGCCAGCAGCCCACTCGGGGGATCCTACGAGCAGTACTTC,CASSPLGGSYEQYF
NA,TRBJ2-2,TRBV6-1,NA,TGTGCCAGCAGGTGGGCAGGAGGATTTGGCGGGGAGCTGTTTTTT,CASRWAGGFGGELFF
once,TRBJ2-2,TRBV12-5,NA,TGTGCTAGTGCCACCAGGGTTCGGGGGAACACCGGGGAGCTGTTTTTT,CASATRVRGNTGELFF
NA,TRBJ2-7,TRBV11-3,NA,TGTGCCAGCAGCTTAGGGCGGGGAACCTACGAGCAGTACTTC,CASSLGRGTYEQYF
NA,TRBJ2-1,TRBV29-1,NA,TGCAGCGTTCGCTGGGTGGCCAGCTCCTACAATGAGCAGTTCTTC,CSVRWVASSYNEQFF
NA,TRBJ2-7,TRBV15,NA,TGTGCCACCAGCGGAAGCCGTACAGGTGGAGGGGGCGAGCAGTACTTC,CATSGSRTGGGGEQYF
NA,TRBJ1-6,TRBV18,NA,TGTGCCAGCTCACCACCGAGGGCTGGGGTAAATAATTCACCCCTCCACTTT,CASSPPRAGVNNSPLHF
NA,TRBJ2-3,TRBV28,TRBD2,TGTGCCAGCAGTGAATCAGCGGGAGGGCCCGTTACGCAGTATTTT,CASSESAGGPVTQYF
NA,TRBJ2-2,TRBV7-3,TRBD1,TGTGCCAGCAGACCGACAGGGGGCAACACCGGGGAGCTGTTTTTT,CASRPTGGNTGELFF
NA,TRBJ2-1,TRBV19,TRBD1,TGTGCCAGTAGCCGGGACAGGGGTTACAATGAGCAGTTCTTC,CASSRDRGYNEQFF
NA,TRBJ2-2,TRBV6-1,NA,TGTGCCAGCCTTGCCAGGAACACCGGGGAGCTGTTTTTT,CASLARNTGELFF